Listed here are 2 T cell receptor beta chains from one sample, sequenced in a study of cytomegalovirus exposure and HLA in healthy donors. The PCR ran on 60 Vbeta and 13 Jbeta primers. This table comes from immunoSEQ multiplex PCR, and its TCRdb copy is limited to in-frame clones, with some not included. The sample lists about 150,000 clones; 78% were seen once. Material: PBMCs. Receptor source: a woman in her forties or fifties in good health and CMV-seropositive.

The chain recombines TRBV5-6 with TRBJ1-5; TRBD1 is a possible D gene (6 bases). Germline values: CDR1 SGHDT, CDR2 YYEEEE. Trimming took off 4 bases at V and 0 bases at J, with 17 bases between the two ends. This CDR3 comprises 17 residues. CDR3 amino acids: CASSPRQAHYSNQPQHF. The CDR3 nucleotides read TGTGCCAGCAGCCCCCGACAGGCTCACTATAGCAATCAGCCCCAGCATTTT.

The chain combines TRBV30 with TRBJ2-5; 9 nucleotides match TRBD2. The J segment lost 1 base and the V segment lost 4 bases, leaving 10 bases of the junction unmatched. The CDR3 runs 16 residues. Per germline, CDR1 GTSNPN and CDR2 SVGIG (reference sequence). The CDR3 loop is CAWNSRLRGGQETQYF. Written as DNA, the CDR3 is TGTGCCTGGAATTCTCGGTTGCGGGGGGGCCAAGAGACCCAGTACTTC.